These 26 T cell receptor beta chains share one sample of origin, sequenced in a study of blood T cell repertoires in COVID-19. Clones were read by immunoSEQ multiplex PCR, and TCRdb kept only the in-frame ones, dropping some. The sample lists about 82,000 clones, around 80% occurring once. Material: peripheral blood. The receptors derive from a woman between 40 and 50 years old with active or convalescent COVID-19.

The chain carries TRBV7-2 and TRBJ2-3, with 8 bases matching TRBD2. The germline gives CDR1 SGHTA, CDR2 FQGNSA. The CDR3 length is 17 residues. Trimming cost V 0 bases and J 2 bases; bases outside gene matches: 7. CDR3 sequence (DNA): TGTGCCAGCAGCTTAGCGCCGGTAGCGGGGACCACAGATACGCAGTATTTT. Translating gives CASSLAPVAGTTDTQYF. The full variable domain, rest sourced from reference TRBV7-2 and TRBJ2-3, is GAGVSQSPSNKVTEKGKDVELRCDPISGHTALYWYRQSLGQGLEFLIYFQGNSAPDKSGLPSDRFSAERTGGSVSTLTIQRTQQEDSAVYLCASSLAPVAGTTDTQYFGPGTRLTVL.

This rearrangement joins TRBV5-1 to TRBJ1-2; TRBD1 is a possible D gene (5 bases). V dropped 6 bases and J dropped 2 bases, with 11 bases sitting between them. The CDR3 totals 13 residues. Germline assignment: CDR1 SGHRS and CDR2 YFSETQ. In DNA form, the CDR3 reads TGCGCCAGCAAGGAGGGGTCGAACTATGGCTACACCTTC. Translation: CASKEGSNYGYTF.

The table lists this clone with a few counts. This chain joins TRBV4-3 and TRBJ2-7; 8 bases map to TRBD2. CDR1 LGHNA and CDR2 YSLEER come from the germline V gene. Trimming took 4 bases from V and 5 from J; bases not matched to a gene: 7. The CDR3 length is 14 residues. The CDR3 bases are TGCGCCAGCAGCCCCGGGACTAGGGGGGACGAGCAGTACTTC. Translation: CASSPGTRGDEQYF.

The chain links TRBV7-9 to TRBJ2-5; TRBD1 matches at 8 bases. Germline V gene lookup returns CDR1 SEHNR and CDR2 FQNEAQ (reference sequence). This CDR3 region has 16 residues. The trim removed 1 base at V and 5 bases at J, leaving 9 bases unmatched. The CDR3 spells CASSLGTGKKGETQYF. The CDR3 DNA reads as TGTGCCAGCAGCTTAGGGACAGGGAAGAAGGGGGAGACCCAGTACTTC.

Concerning this clone itself: This CDR3 is also generated by other DNA sequences in the sample. The chain joins TRBV18 to TRBJ1-5, with a possible D match to TRBD1 (5 bases). CDR1 is KGHSH and CDR2 is LQKENI in the germline V gene. The CDR3 spans 14 residues. The germline V and J ends were trimmed by 6 bases and 2 bases, with 11 bases remaining between them. The CDR3 loop reads CASSPGGGNQPQHF. The CDR3 DNA sequence: TGTGCCAGCTCGCCGGGGGGAGGCAATCAGCCCCAGCATTTT.

This CDR3 is CASSLDQTGGSETQYF. For the CDR3, the DNA is TGTGCCAGCAGCTTAGACCAGACAGGGGGCAGTGAGACCCAGTACTTC. The gene calls are TRBV7-2 and TRBJ2-5; TRBD1 matches at 10 bases. The germline V gene has CDR1 SGHTA and CDR2 FQGNSA. Trimming at V came to 1 base and at J to 5 bases, leaving 7 bases not matched to a gene. The CDR3 has 16 amino acids.

This clone showed up just once. V usage is TRBV5-1 and J usage is TRBJ2-3, with 8 nucleotides matching TRBD1. Germline V gene sequence: CDR1 SGHRS, CDR2 YFSETQ. V shed 0 bases and J 3 bases; nucleotides not matched to a gene: 9. The CDR3 is 17 amino acids. The CDR3 coding sequence is TGCGCCAGCAGCTTGGGGGGGACAGGAGGTGCGACAGATACGCAGTATTTT. This sequence encodes CASSLGGTGGATDTQYF.

V and J are TRBV11-2 and TRBJ2-3; 13 nucleotides align to TRBD2. J lost 3 bases, V lost 0 bases, and 3 bases had no gene match. The V gene's germline CDR1 is SGHAT and CDR2 FQNNGV. The CDR3 has 17 residues. The CDR3 protein is CASSLELAGGQTDTQYF. CDR3 nucleotides: TGTGCCAGCAGCTTAGAACTAGCGGGGGGGCAAACAGATACGCAGTATTTT.

The gene calls are TRBV20-1 and TRBJ1-2; possible D gene TRBD1, 5 bases. CDR1 and CDR2 from the germline V gene are DFQATT and SNEGSKA (reference sequence). The CDR3 sequence is 11 residues long. V was clipped by 7 bases and J by 4 bases, with 10 bases between them. The CDR3 nucleotides read TGCAGTGATCGCGGGACCTATGGCTACACCTTC. Translation: CSDRGTYGYTF.

This clone was found a few times. This chain uses TRBV6-2 or TRBV6-3 with TRBJ1-1, with D tentatively TRBD1 (5 bases). With 5 bases removed from V and 4 bases from J, the gap between germline ends came to 14 bases. CDR3 length: 14 amino acids. CDR1 is MNHEY and CDR2 is SVGEGT in the germline V gene. CDR3 DNA sequence: TGTGCCAGCAGTCACCAGACAGTTACCACTGAAGCTTTCTTT. It yields the protein CASSHQTVTTEAFF.

J is TRBJ1-2 and V is TRBV4-3; weak D call: TRBD1 (5 bases). The V and J ends lost 0 bases and 4 bases respectively, with 12 bases between them. CDR3 length: 15 amino acids. Germline V gene lookup returns CDR1 LGHNA and CDR2 YSLEER. DNA of the CDR3: TGCGCCAGCAGCCAAGAGGAGGGGCCGGGCTATGGCTACACCTTC. Protein: CASSQEEGPGYGYTF.

V is TRBV4-3 and J is TRBJ1-1; the D gene is possibly TRBD1 (5 bases). From germline, CDR1 is LGHNA and CDR2 YSLEER. This CDR3 region has 13 residues. The V and J ends lost 4 bases and 1 base respectively, with 7 bases between them. CDR3 loop: CASSRGQNTEAFF. CDR3 in DNA: TGCGCCAGCAGCCGCGGACAGAACACTGAAGCTTTCTTT.

The chain uses TRBV28 and TRBJ2-1; D is possibly TRBD2 (5 bases). Germline lookup yields CDR1 MDHEN and CDR2 SYDVKM. Between the trimmed V and J ends, which lost 7 bases and 8 bases, there was a span of 15 bases. The CDR3 covers 13 residues. CDR3 nucleotides: TGTGCCAGCACCGCACTAGTACTTGATGAGCAGTTCTTC. This codes for CASTALVLDEQFF.

The chain combines TRBV6-2 or TRBV6-3 with TRBJ1-4; no firm D call. Germline CDR1 and CDR2: MNHEY and SVGEGT. CDR3 length: 16 amino acids. The V and J ends lost 4 bases and 0 bases respectively, with 12 bases between them. The CDR3 protein is CASSSPGRPTNEKLFF. CDR3 bases: TGTGCCAGCAGTTCCCCCGGGAGGCCAACTAATGAAAAACTGTTTTTT.

This clone has just one count. V is TRBV28 and J is TRBJ1-2; TRBD1 agrees at 7 bases. The CDR3 length is 12 residues. In germline, CDR1 is MDHEN, CDR2 SYDVKM. Trimming removed 9 bases from V and 6 bases from J; junction bases left unmatched: 7. The CDR3 loop is CASFTGDHGYTF. CDR3 DNA: TGTGCCAGTTTCACAGGGGATCATGGCTACACCTTC.

V usage is TRBV6-5 and J usage is TRBJ1-4, with D tentatively TRBD1 (5 bases). CDR1 and CDR2 (germline): MNHEY, SVGAGI. V lost 6 bases and J lost 0, with 11 bases in between. The CDR3 extends over 15 amino acids. The chain's CDR3 is CASRLTEATNEKLFF. The CDR3 DNA reads as TGTGCCAGCAGACTGACAGAAGCAACTAATGAAAAACTGTTTTTT.

This clone appeared a single time. The CDR3 loop is CASSYGQGAYEQYF. The DNA for the CDR3 is TGTGCCAGCAGTTACGGACAGGGGGCTTACGAGCAGTACTTC. The chain recombines TRBV6-2 or TRBV6-3 with TRBJ2-7, with 11 bases lining up with TRBD1. This CDR3 has 14 residues. Germline-derived CDR1 and CDR2 are MNHEY and SVGEGT. V was clipped by 2 bases and J by 4 bases; unmatched bases: 1.

The chain combines TRBV28 with TRBJ1-2; no clear D gene. Germline values: CDR1 MDHEN, CDR2 SYDVKM. The CDR3 loop spans 14 amino acids. The V and J ends lost 1 base and 6 bases respectively, with 12 bases between them. The CDR3 reads CASSLSYWEDGYTF. The CDR3 region has the DNA TGTGCCAGCAGTTTATCGTATTGGGAGGATGGCTACACCTTC.

The chain carries TRBV21-1 and TRBJ2-5; the table assigns TRBD2, which was not confirmed against the DNA. TRBV21-1 is a pseudogene segment. The CDR3 is made up of 14 amino acids. The CDR3 DNA is TGTGCCAGCAGCAAAGGACTAGCGGAAGAGACCCAGTACTTC. This codes for CASSKGLAEETQYF.

This clone appeared a single time. This chain joins TRBV6-6 and TRBJ2-2; 7 bases are a match to TRBD1. CDR1 MNHNY and CDR2 SVGAGI come from the germline V gene (reference sequence). Unmatched junction bases numbered 14, after V lost 10 bases and J lost 6 bases. This CDR3 contains 15 residues. Written as DNA, the CDR3 is TGTGCCACCCTATCCGGACAGGAGAGGGCCGGGGAGCTGTTTTTT. It yields the protein CATLSGQERAGELFF.

The chain links TRBV7-3 to TRBJ2-1, with D perhaps matching TRBD1 (6 bases). This CDR3 contains 15 residues. V lost 0 bases, J lost 4 bases, and 10 bases lay in between. Germline-derived CDR1 and CDR2 are SGHTA and FQGTGA. The CDR3 DNA reads TGTGCCAGCAGCTTAACGGGTAGGGGGTACAATGAGCAGTTCTTC. Protein product: CASSLTGRGYNEQFF.

The chain recombines TRBV12-5 with TRBJ1-3, with a possible D match to TRBD1 (6 bases). The CDR3 contains 19 residues. Germline assignment: CDR1 LGHNT and CDR2 FRNRAP. Deletions cut 1 base from V and 1 base from J, with 20 bases between. The CDR3 sequence is CASGLDGKLQGRSGNTIYF. Here the CDR3 DNA reads TGTGCTAGTGGTTTGGACGGGAAACTACAGGGCCGATCTGGAAACACCATATATTTT.

The chain carries TRBV11-3 and TRBJ2-1; D not certain. The germline CDR1 and CDR2 sequences are SGHNT and YENEEA. V gave up 4 bases and J gave up 4 bases, with 8 bases separating them. The CDR3 has 13 residues. Written as DNA, the CDR3 is TGTGCCAGCAGCTCCGGGTGGTACAATGAGCAGTTCTTC. As protein: CASSSGWYNEQFF.

The chain uses TRBV10-3 and TRBJ1-5, with TRBD1 matching 8 bases. After removal of 3 bases from V and 7 bases from J, the junction contained 8 bases not matched to a gene. The CDR3 totals 15 residues. Germline-derived CDR1 and CDR2 are ENHRY and SYGVKD. The CDR3 nucleotides read TGTGCCATCAGTGATCTCGGACAGGGTCGACAGCCCCAGCATTTT. Amino acids: CAISDLGQGRQPQHF.

The CDR3 nucleotides are TGTGCCATCACTCTAGGTGTGAACACTGAAGCTTTCTTT. Translated: CAITLGVNTEAFF. The chain is built from TRBV10-3 and TRBJ1-1; no definite D call. Per germline, CDR1 ENHRY and CDR2 SYGVKD. This CDR3 spans 13 amino acids. V was clipped by 7 bases and J by 0 bases, with 9 bases between them.

The V call is TRBV6-2 or TRBV6-3, the J call TRBJ2-7; 9 bases align to TRBD1. With V trimmed by 1 base and J by 2 bases, 6 bases remained unmatched. Germline loops: CDR1 MNHEY, CDR2 SVGEGT. CDR3 size: 16 residues. This chain's CDR3 is CASSYFRDRDTYEQYF. In DNA, the CDR3 is TGTGCCAGCAGTTACTTCCGGGACAGGGATACCTACGAGCAGTACTTC.